The clone carrying this T cell receptor beta chain was picked up many times. The antigen is undetermined. The data derive from a study of metastatic and nonmetastatic thyroid tumors. Across the study: Both malignant and benign thyroid patients supplied peripheral blood and tumor or nodule tissue samples, across which the repertoires of these patients were then compared. Study results and caveats: Within blood and tumor, benign nodules reportedly had significantly lower TCR beta diversity than malignant thyroid tumors did.

Each patient went into thyroid surgery without having received any treatment. This CDR3 has 14 amino acids. CDR1 is LGHNA and CDR2 is YSLEER in the germline V gene. The V and J ends lost 4 bases and 4 bases respectively, with 14 bases between them. Original processing methods: Researchers built a distant-metastasis classifier for papillary thyroid cancer that drew on CDR3 differences across clinicopathological groups. Via MiXCR, TCRdb re-called the PCR reads. The V and J calls follow TCRdb's processing rather than the paper's. The top ten clones hold around three fifths of a sample with about 13,000 clones, around 25% of them seen once.

This chain joins TRBV4-3 and TRBJ2-7; weak D call: TRBD2 (6 bases). Material: blood. The receptor's source is a male donor with papillary thyroid cancer or a benign thyroid nodule (not recorded which). Some clones in this sample may be carry-over from other donors' samples. The CDR3 reads CASSREPSGYEQYF. The CDR3, as DNA: TGCGCCAGCAGCCGAGAACCCAGCGGGTACGAGCAGTACTTC.